This T cell receptor beta chain stems from a study of T cell responses to AZD1222 COVID-19 vaccine. CDR1 SGHAT and CDR2 FQNNGV come from the germline V gene. V was cut by 3 bases and J by 6 bases, with 11 bases left in between. The CDR3 sequence is 14 residues long. The study's findings and limits: Females made up more of the donors, who were largely white British, and clonal diversity may have come out too low.

Sequencing was performed with immunoSEQ multiplex PCR; in TCRdb, only in-frame clones are kept and a portion is missing. Of about 120,000 clones in the sample, over 75% were seen once. As regards this clone: Its cognate antigen is unknown.

V is TRBV11-2 and J is TRBJ1-4; tentatively, D is TRBD1 (6 bases). This TCR came from an adult in good health. The material sequenced was peripheral blood, taken on day 0 of AZD1222 vaccination. The CDR3 sequence: CASSFGGPDEKLFF. The CDR3 DNA sequence: TGTGCCAGCAGCTTTGGGGGGCCCGATGAAAAACTGTTTTTT. The whole variable domain, remainder taken from reference TRBV11-2 and TRBJ1-4, is EAGVAQSPRYKIIEKRQSVAFWCNPISGHATLYWYQQILGQGPKLLIQFQNNGVVDDSQLPKDRFSAERLKGVDSTLKIQPAKLEDSAVYLCASSFGGPDEKLFFGSGTQLSVL.